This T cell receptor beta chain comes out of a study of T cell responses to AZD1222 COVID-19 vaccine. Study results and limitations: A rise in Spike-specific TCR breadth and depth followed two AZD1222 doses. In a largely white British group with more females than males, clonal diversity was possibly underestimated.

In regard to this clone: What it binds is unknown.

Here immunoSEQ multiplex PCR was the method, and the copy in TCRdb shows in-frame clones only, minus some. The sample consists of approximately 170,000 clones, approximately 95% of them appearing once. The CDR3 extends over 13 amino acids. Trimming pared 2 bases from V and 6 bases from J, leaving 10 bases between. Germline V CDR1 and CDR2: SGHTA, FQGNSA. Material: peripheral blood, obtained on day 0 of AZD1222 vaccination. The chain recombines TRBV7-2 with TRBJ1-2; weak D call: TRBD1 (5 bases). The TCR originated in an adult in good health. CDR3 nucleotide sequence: TGTGCCAGCAGCTTATTTACGGGGGATGGCTACACCTTC. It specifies CASSLFTGDGYTF.